This T cell receptor (beta chain) was obtained from a study of T cell responses to AZD1222 COVID-19 vaccine. Study outcomes and limitations: The study found vaccine-associated CD4 TCRs spanning spike, dominant at 160-218 and 743-854. Only 5 or 6 AZD1222 recipients were seropositive at baseline.

The analysis combined second doses at about 4 or about 12 weeks. The CDR3 covers 15 residues. J was trimmed by 2 bases and V by 3 bases; bases with no gene match: 6. Germline V CDR1 and CDR2: MDHEN, SYDVKM. The assay was immunoSEQ multiplex PCR, and TCRdb's table has in-frame clones only and misses some. The data contain 150,000 to 200,000 clones, more than 85% of them singletons. Remarks on this clone: The antigen remains unidentified.

This clonotype originated in an adult who received the AZD1222 COVID-19 vaccine. Specimen: peripheral blood, collected 28 days after the second AZD1222 dose. This chain links TRBV28 with TRBJ2-5; TRBD2 aligns across 7 bases. The CDR3 loop reads CASSFLAGAQETQYF. The DNA for the CDR3 is TGTGCCAGCAGTTTTCTCGCGGGAGCTCAAGAGACCCAGTACTTC.